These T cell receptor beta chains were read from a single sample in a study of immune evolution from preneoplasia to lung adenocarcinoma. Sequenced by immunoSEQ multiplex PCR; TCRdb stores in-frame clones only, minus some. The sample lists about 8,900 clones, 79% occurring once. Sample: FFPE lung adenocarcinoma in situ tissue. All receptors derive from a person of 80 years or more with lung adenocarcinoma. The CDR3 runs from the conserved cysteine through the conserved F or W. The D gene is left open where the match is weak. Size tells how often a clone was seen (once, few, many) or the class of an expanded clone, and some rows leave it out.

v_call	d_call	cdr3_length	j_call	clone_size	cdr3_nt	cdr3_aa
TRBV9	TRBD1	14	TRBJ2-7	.	TGTGCCAGCAGCGAAGGGGACAGCCTCTACGAGCAGTACTTC	CASSEGDSLYEQYF
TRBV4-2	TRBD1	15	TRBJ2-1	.	TGTGCCAGCAGCACGACAGGGGCAGGCTACAATGAGCAGTTCTTC	CASSTTGAGYNEQFF
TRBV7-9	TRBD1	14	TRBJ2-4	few	TGTGCCAGCAGCCCCCCGGGACAGCAAAACATTCAGTACTTC	CASSPPGQQNIQYF
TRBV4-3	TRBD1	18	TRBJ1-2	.	TGCGCCAGCAGCCAATCGGAGACAGGGGGACTCACCCGACATGGCTACACCTTC	CASSQSETGGLTRHGYTF
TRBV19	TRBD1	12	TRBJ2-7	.	TGTGCCAGCCGGGACAGGGGGTACGAGCAGTACTTC	CASRDRGYEQYF
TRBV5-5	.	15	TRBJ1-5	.	TGTGCCAGCAGCTTTACAGGGAGTAGCAATCAGCCCCAGCATTTT	CASSFTGSSNQPQHF
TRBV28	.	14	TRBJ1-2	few	TGTGCCAGCAGTTCGACGGACGACTCCTATGGCTACACCTTC	CASSSTDDSYGYTF
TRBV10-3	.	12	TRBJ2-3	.	TGTGCCATCAGTGAAACCACAGATACGCAGTATTTT	CAISETTDTQYF
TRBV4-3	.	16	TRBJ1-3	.	TGCGCCAGCAGCCCCGGAGGACGGACCTCTGGAAACACCATATATTTT	CASSPGGRTSGNTIYF
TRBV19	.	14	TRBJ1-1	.	TGTGCCAGTAGTATTTCGACGGTGAACACTGAAGCTTTCTTT	CASSISTVNTEAFF